This T cell receptor beta chain emerged from a study of T cells in Graves' hyperthyroidism and ophthalmopathy. Study observations and caveats: Progression to ophthalmopathy was predicted a median of roughly 6.8 months early.

Many counts were recorded for this clonotype. The antigen remains undetermined. RNA transcripts were the template for amplifying TCR beta CDR3 regions. Researchers ran a first-round RT-PCR on the TCR CDR3 using the HTBI primer set. In TCRdb, the multiplex PCR reads were re-called with MiXCR into one record per CDR3 protein. The top ten clones hold over 8.5% of a sample with about 360,000 distinct CDR3 sequences, 13% of them seen once. Criteria for exclusion of patients were uncontrolled infection, other autoimmune disease, pregnancy or lactation. The germline CDR1 and CDR2 sequences are SEHNR and FQNEAQ (reference sequence). There are 14 residues in the CDR3. The J segment lost 9 bases and the V segment lost 1 base, leaving 6 bases of the junction unmatched.

The TCR originated in a woman aged 18-29 years with Graves' hyperthyroidism. Sequencing input: blood. The rearrangement links TRBV7-9 to TRBJ2-1; 7 nucleotides agree with TRBD2. CDR3 region: CASSLVAGVFEQFF. CDR3 sequence (DNA): TGTGCCAGCAGCTTAGTGGCGGGAGTTTTTGAGCAGTTCTTC.